This TCR beta chain originates from a study of blood T cells in healthy people across ages. General study findings and limits: The unsorted PBMCs prevented any conclusive comparison of naive versus antigen-experienced cells. More naive CD4+ cells and higher diversity were found in long-lived than in aged donors.

The germline V gene encodes CDR1 MNHEY and CDR2 SVGEGT. With 0 bases removed from V and 2 bases from J, the gap between germline ends came to 11 bases. This CDR3 region has 16 residues. With regard to this clonotype: Antigen unknown.

The use of a sample-barcoded 5' primer and a J-beta primer mix characterized a second PCR of about 7 to 12 cycles. The yield of each sample was at least 2.5 million CDR3-containing paired-end reads. TCRdb called the 5' RACE reads again in MiXCR, with one record for every CDR3 protein. The sample lists more than 650,000 distinct CDR3 sequences, 53% occurring once. Input material: blood. This receptor was taken from a man older than 75 in good health. The V and J genes are TRBV6-2 or TRBV6-3 and TRBJ2-1, with D uncertain. The CDR3 reads CASSYSDRTPYNEQFF. The CDR3 DNA follows: TGTGCCAGCAGTTACTCTGACCGTACCCCCTACAATGAGCAGTTCTTC.